This T cell receptor (beta chain) came from a study of blood T cell repertoires in COVID-19. J lost 4 bases, V lost 11 bases, and 9 bases had no gene match. The CDR3 extends over 13 amino acids. Germline V CDR1 and CDR2: SNHLY, FYNNEI. Using immunoSEQ multiplex PCR, the repertoire was profiled, and TCRdb retains in-frame clones only, with some absent. This repertoire shows about 210,000 clones, about 88% found once; its top ten account for less than 0.75%. The receptor comes from a man aged 40-49 years with acute or convalescent COVID-19. Input material: peripheral blood. The J gene is TRBJ1-1, the V gene TRBV2; TRBD1 agrees at 8 bases. DNA for the CDR3: TGTGCCTGCCAATTCGACAGGGGCACTGAAGCTTTCTTT. Translating it yields CACQFDRGTEAFF.